This T cell receptor (beta chain) comes out of a study of cytomegalovirus exposure and HLA in healthy donors. Study-level information: Within the Caucasian-associated ancestry cluster were about 81% of the approximately 390 genotyped donors.

Points from the study as a whole: On later analysis, the bulk of CMV-associated TCR beta chains appeared to be HLA-restricted. Associated with cytomegalovirus, according to the listing, were 150 to 200 TCR beta chains.

The CDR3 has 15 residues. Trimming removed 0 bases at V and 0 bases at J, with 10 bases between. Germline V gene lookup returns CDR1 SGHRS and CDR2 YFSETQ. Concerning this clone: The target antigen is unknown.

Use of 60 Vbeta and 13 Jbeta primers characterized the PCR. Profiled with immunoSEQ multiplex PCR; TCRdb holds only in-frame clones, not every one. The sample holds about 190,000 clones, about 80% seen once. There were likely unrecorded immune exposures, though donors were nominally healthy when sampled. This sequence originates from a woman under 30 in good health and CMV-seropositive. The chain employs TRBV5-1 and TRBJ2-7; possible D gene TRBD1, 5 bases. Sequenced sample: PBMCs. The CDR3 DNA reads TGCGCCAGCAGCTTGGGACAGTCGAGCTCCTACGAGCAGTACTTC. Translated: CASSLGQSSSYEQYF.